Listed here are 5 T cell receptor beta chains from one sample, sequenced in a study of blood T cells in healthy people across ages. Together with a sample-barcoded 5' primer, a J-beta primer mix was included in a second PCR lasting about 7 to 11 cycles. TCRdb processed the 5' RACE reads anew with MiXCR; each CDR3 protein has one entry. The sample contains some 1.8 million distinct CDR3 sequences, about 39% of which appear only once. Sequencing was done on a sample of blood. These TCRs come from a human donor in good health.

This chain links TRBV7-2 with TRBJ2-7; the D call may be TRBD1 or TRBD2 (7 bases each). CDR1 is SGHTA, CDR2 FQGNSA, per germline. The CDR3 contains 17 residues. Trimming pared 2 bases from V and 2 bases from J, leaving 19 bases between. The DNA of the CDR3 is TGTGCCAGCAGCTTAAGGTGGGGGGGACAGACAACCTACGAGCAGTACTTC. It specifies CASSLRWGGQTTYEQYF.

The chain links TRBV4-2 to TRBJ2-2; TRBD2 is a possible D gene (5 bases). V was shortened by 4 bases and J by 4 bases, with 13 bases between the two germline ends. Germline values: CDR1 LGHNA, CDR2 YNFKEQ. The CDR3 is 15 residues long. CDR3 in amino acids: CASSPEAQITGELFF. The CDR3 DNA follows: TGTGCCAGCAGCCCGGAGGCGCAGATCACCGGGGAGCTGTTTTTT.

Concerning this clonotype: One end of the junction is discordant with germline, which a read error may explain. V and J are TRBV12-3 or TRBV12-4 and TRBJ2-5, with D possibly being TRBD1 or TRBD2 (5 bases each). The CDR3 consists of 14 residues. This CDR3 reads CASSGFWGSETRYF. CDR3 nucleotides: TGTGCCAGCAGTGGGTTTTGGGGGAGCGAGACCCGGTACTTC.

The chain carries TRBV20-1 and TRBJ2-2; 8 nucleotides line up with TRBD2. Germline loops: CDR1 DFQATT, CDR2 SNEGSKA (reference sequence). The CDR3 has 16 residues. CDR3 bases: TGCAGCGCTCGGGGGGGCGCCGACCTCAACACCGGGGAGCTGTTTTTT. This encodes CSARGGADLNTGELFF.

The chain links TRBV7-9 to TRBJ1-2; D remains ambiguous. CDR1 SEHNR and CDR2 FQNEAQ come from the germline V gene (reference sequence). The CDR3 is 12 amino acids. V lost 4 bases, J lost 8 bases, and 11 bases lay in between. CDR3 residues: CASSSDLVGYTF. CDR3 DNA sequence: TGTGCCAGCAGCTCGGACCTAGTCGGCTACACCTTC.